The TCR beta chain described here comes from a study of a mutant IDH1 vaccine in newly diagnosed glioma. Measured with immunoSEQ multiplex PCR; TCRdb has only the in-frame clones, and not every one. Of roughly 15,000 clones in the sample, approximately 92% were seen once. Specified time point: baseline, week 1 (first vaccination visit). Treatment denoted: pre-vaccination baseline after standard-of-care therapy. V shed 1 base and J shed 7 bases, with 8 bases lying between them. Germline CDR1 and CDR2: MDHEN and SYDVKM. This CDR3 is built from 13 residues. The rearrangement joins TRBV28 to TRBJ2-1; D gene uncertain. The receptor comes from a woman aged 40 to 50 with glioma. Some clones in this sample may be carry-over from other donors' samples. Source: PBMCs, taken from a glioma patient treated with radiotherapy, temozolomide or both. As DNA, the CDR3 is TGTGCCAGCAGTTTATACCCCGGGAATGAGCAGTTCTTC. Protein sequence: CASSLYPGNEQFF.